One and the same sample provided the 6 T cell receptor beta chains below, sequenced in a study of blood T cells in healthy people across ages. Through a sample-barcoded 5' primer and a J-beta primer mix, a second PCR was run for 7 to 11 cycles. TCRdb re-called the 5' RACE reads with MiXCR, one entry per CDR3 protein. This table holds 1,500,000 or so distinct CDR3 sequences, approximately 63% found once. The sample comprised blood. The receptor set was obtained from a man aged 18 to 30 in good health.

The V call is TRBV5-5, the J call TRBJ2-7; perhaps TRBD2 as D (5 bases). Trimming stripped 0 bases from V and 6 bases from J, with 22 bases between. CDR3 size: 17 residues. Per germline, CDR1 SGHKS and CDR2 YYEKEE (reference sequence). The CDR3: CASSLEDWTASRSEQYF. DNA for the CDR3: TGTGCCAGCAGCTTGGAAGATTGGACTGCCTCAAGGAGCGAGCAGTACTTC. The whole variable domain, filled in from reference TRBV5-5 and TRBJ2-7, reads DAGVTQSPTHLIKTRGQQVTLRCSPISGHKSVSWYQQVLGQGPQFIFQYYEKEERGRGNFPDRFSARQFPNYSSELNVNALLLGDSALYLCASSLEDWTASRSEQYFGPGTRLTVT.

This sequence joins TRBV20-1 and TRBJ2-2; D call uncertain. The V gene lost 4 bases and the J gene lost 3 bases, with 15 bases spanning the gap. This CDR3 contains 15 residues. Germline loops: CDR1 DFQATT, CDR2 SNEGSKA (reference sequence). The CDR3 sequence is CSAKHKRRYTGELFF. For the CDR3, the DNA is TGCAGTGCTAAACACAAAAGACGGTACACCGGGGAGCTGTTTTTT.

The chain combines TRBV19 with TRBJ2-1; D may be TRBD1 or TRBD2 (5 bases each). Germline loops: CDR1 LNHDA, CDR2 SQIVND (reference sequence). The CDR3 runs to 13 residues. With 7 bases removed from V and 7 bases from J, the gap between germline ends came to 14 bases. In nucleotides, the CDR3 is TGTGCCAGTAACGGGGCCTTAGGAAATGAGCAGTTCTTC. Amino acid sequence: CASNGALGNEQFF.

The chain is built from TRBV2 and TRBJ1-2; 7 bases align to TRBD1. Germline V gene lookup returns CDR1 SNHLY and CDR2 FYNNEI. This CDR3 is 14 amino acids long. The ends lost 0 bases at V and 4 bases at J; junction bases unmatched: 2. The CDR3 loop reads CASSEARDSYGYTF. CDR3 coding DNA: TGTGCCAGCAGTGAAGCTAGGGACAGCTATGGCTACACCTTC.

This clonotype was detected only a few times. The V gene is TRBV9, the J gene TRBJ1-1; 9 nucleotides agree with TRBD1. Germline V gene lookup returns CDR1 SGDLS and CDR2 YYNGEE. This CDR3 is 13 amino acids long. With V trimmed by 6 bases and J by 1 base, 1 base remained unmatched. CDR3 region: CASKTGGNTEAFF. CDR3 coding DNA: TGTGCCAGCAAGACAGGGGGGAACACTGAAGCTTTCTTT.

The V gene is TRBV4-1, the J gene TRBJ2-2; 7 positions match TRBD2. CDR1 is MGHRA, CDR2 YSYEKL, per germline. The V gene end was trimmed by 3 bases and the J gene end by 3 bases; junction bases not matched to a gene: 10. The CDR3 runs 17 residues. The CDR3 DNA follows: TGCGCCAGCAGCCACCGACCAGCGGGATCGGACACCGGGGAGCTGTTTTTT. It specifies CASSHRPAGSDTGELFF.